Listed below are T cell receptor beta chains from one sample, sequenced in a study of blood T cell repertoires in COVID-19. Sequencing used immunoSEQ multiplex PCR; TCRdb keeps in-frame clones, though not all of them. The repertoire includes 45,000 to 55,000 clones, roughly 83% of them detected once, and approximately 5.7% sits in the top ten. Sequenced: peripheral blood. The receptor set was obtained from a human donor in a cohort sampled during active COVID-19. Each CDR3 is given with its conserved first and last residue. D genes are given only for firm matches. Some rows mark clone size as missing; the rest say once, few, many or name a class of expanded clone.

abundance | d_gene | j_gene | v_gene | CDR3nt | CDR3aa
- | TRBD1 | TRBJ1-4 | TRBV5-4 | TGTGCCAGCAGCACCACAGGGGGCTCAACTAATGAAAAACTGTTTTTT | CASSTTGGSTNEKLFF
- | - | TRBJ2-5 | TRBV29-1 | TGCAGCGTTGTAAGGGGGTTGGAGACCCAGTACTTC | CSVVRGLETQYF
- | TRBD2 | TRBJ2-7 | TRBV7-2 | TGTGCCAGCAGCGAAGGGGGACTAGGAGTCTACGAGCAGTACTTC | CASSEGGLGVYEQYF
- | TRBD1 | TRBJ2-2 | TRBV6-4 | TGTGCCAGCAGCCTGGGACAGGAGAACACCGGGGAGCTGTTTTTT | CASSLGQENTGELFF
- | TRBD1 | TRBJ1-3 | TRBV30 | TGTGCCTGGAGTGTACAGGGGGCGAGCTCTGGAAACACCATATATTTT | CAWSVQGASSGNTIYF
- | - | TRBJ1-5 | TRBV12-3/TRBV12-4 | TGTGCCAGCAGTTTAGGAGGACAGCCCCAGCATTTT | CASSLGGQPQHF
once | TRBD1 | TRBJ1-2 | TRBV4-3 | TGCGCCAGCAGCCAAGGACAGGGGGCTAGTGGCTACACCTTC | CASSQGQGASGYTF
- | TRBD1 | TRBJ2-5 | TRBV5-1 | TGCGCCAGCAGTTTGCATGGACAGGGTCAAGAGACCCAGTACTTC | CASSLHGQGQETQYF
- | TRBD1 | TRBJ2-5 | TRBV10-3 | TGTGCCATCAGCCAGACCGGACAGGGCCAAGAGACCCAGTACTTC | CAISQTGQGQETQYF
- | - | TRBJ2-3 | TRBV2 | TGTGCCAGCAGGGACACCACAGATACGCAGTATTTT | CASRDTTDTQYF
few | - | TRBJ2-1 | TRBV7-8 | TGTGCCAGCAGCTTAGCCCCGGGGAATGAGCAGTTCTTC | CASSLAPGNEQFF
- | TRBD2 | TRBJ2-5 | TRBV2 | TGTGCCAGCAGAGGAGCGGGGCAAGAGACCCAGTACTTC | CASRGAGQETQYF
- | - | TRBJ2-3 | TRBV7-2 | TGTGCCAGCAGCTTATATTTAACTAGCACAGATACGCAGTATTTT | CASSLYLTSTDTQYF
- | - | TRBJ1-1 | TRBV2 | TGTGCCAGCACTGGACAGCTGAACACTGAAGCTTTCTTT | CASTGQLNTEAFF
- | - | TRBJ1-5 | TRBV28 | TGTGCCAGCACCGGGGATAGCAATCAGCCCCAGCATTTT | CASTGDSNQPQHF
- | - | TRBJ2-4 | TRBV11-1 | TGTGCCAGCAGCTTAATGACAGAGAGAGACATTCAGTACTTC | CASSLMTERDIQYF
- | - | TRBJ1-5 | TRBV16 | TGTGCCAGCTCACGAGGGGGGGGTTTCAATCAGCCCCAGCATTTT | CASSRGGGFNQPQHF
few | TRBD1 | TRBJ2-7 | TRBV11-2 | TGTGCCAGCAGCCCAACCCGTGGGACAGTCATCTACGAGCAGTACTTC | CASSPTRGTVIYEQYF
- | - | TRBJ2-7 | TRBV29-1 | TGCAGCGTTGAAGATAGTTCGAGGACCTACGAGCAGTACTTC | CSVEDSSRTYEQYF
- | TRBD1 | TRBJ1-2 | TRBV6-6 | TGTGCCAGCAGTTTGCCCTCGGGACAGGGAGGCTATGGCTACACCTTC | CASSLPSGQGGYGYTF
once | - | TRBJ1-2 | TRBV25-1 | TGTGCCAGTTCACATTCCCCCTATGGCTACACCTTC | CASSHSPYGYTF
- | - | TRBJ1-5 | TRBV6-5 | TGTGCCAGCAGTTACTCGATAGGGGTGAATCAGCCCCAGCATTTT | CASSYSIGVNQPQHF
- | TRBD1 | TRBJ2-5 | TRBV4-1 | TGCGCCAGCAGCTTTTTAGGGGGCGCGATAATAGAGACCCAGTACTTC | CASSFLGGAIIETQYF
- | - | TRBJ2-5 | TRBV9 | TGTGCCAGCAGCGGACGATCCGGGATAGTTGGAGAGACCCAGTACTTC | CASSGRSGIVGETQYF
- | - | TRBJ1-1 | TRBV19 | TGTGCCAGTAGAGAGAGGGGAGGGTATGCTTTCTTT | CASRERGGYAFF
- | TRBD1 | TRBJ2-1 | TRBV5-6 | TGTGCCAGCAGCTTCTCCCCGACAGGGGATAACAATGAGCAGTTCTTC | CASSFSPTGDNNEQFF
- | - | TRBJ1-1 | TRBV28 | TGTGCCAGCAGAGGACCGACAGTTTCAACTGAAGCTTTCTTT | CASRGPTVSTEAFF
- | TRBD1 | TRBJ1-2 | TRBV3-1/TRBV3-2 | TGTGCCAGCAGCCCTGCGCACAGGGGGCAGGGTGGCTACACCTTC | CASSPAHRGQGGYTF
few | - | TRBJ2-3 | TRBV7-9 | TGTGCCACTTCGCTCCAGGGCAGCACAGATACGCAGTATTTT | CATSLQGSTDTQYF
- | TRBD1 | TRBJ1-2 | TRBV3-1/TRBV3-2 | TGTGCCAGCAGCCAGTGGGACAGGGATGCGTTGGATGGCTACACCTTC | CASSQWDRDALDGYTF